This T cell receptor (beta chain) was identified during a study of T cells in localized non-small cell lung cancer. Study-level points and caveats: Across samples, adjacent lung featured a median 57 of the top 100 tumor clones. Prolonged overall survival went with higher T cell density in the blood. Because sequencing included only one region (of the tumor), heterogeneity remains possible. Uninvolved nearby lung showed the greatest T cell clonality, exceeding that found in tumor.

Trimming left V 3 bases short and J 7 bases short, with 15 bases between. The CDR3 is 14 residues long. CDR1 SGHNT and CDR2 YENEEA come from the germline V gene. There are a few counts of this clone. The antigen is undetermined. The table came from immunoSEQ multiplex PCR; TCRdb's copy has only in-frame clones and leaves some out. This sample has around 2,000 clones, with approximately 26% found just once. The chain uses TRBV11-3 and TRBJ1-2; D call uncertain. The receptor was isolated from a woman aged 40-75 years with stage II squamous cell lung carcinoma. Sequences were derived from lung tumor tissue, sampled before any cancer treatment. This chain's CDR3 is CASSLERVLGGYTF. The CDR3 DNA reads TGTGCCAGCAGCTTGGAAAGGGTCCTAGGTGGCTACACCTTC.